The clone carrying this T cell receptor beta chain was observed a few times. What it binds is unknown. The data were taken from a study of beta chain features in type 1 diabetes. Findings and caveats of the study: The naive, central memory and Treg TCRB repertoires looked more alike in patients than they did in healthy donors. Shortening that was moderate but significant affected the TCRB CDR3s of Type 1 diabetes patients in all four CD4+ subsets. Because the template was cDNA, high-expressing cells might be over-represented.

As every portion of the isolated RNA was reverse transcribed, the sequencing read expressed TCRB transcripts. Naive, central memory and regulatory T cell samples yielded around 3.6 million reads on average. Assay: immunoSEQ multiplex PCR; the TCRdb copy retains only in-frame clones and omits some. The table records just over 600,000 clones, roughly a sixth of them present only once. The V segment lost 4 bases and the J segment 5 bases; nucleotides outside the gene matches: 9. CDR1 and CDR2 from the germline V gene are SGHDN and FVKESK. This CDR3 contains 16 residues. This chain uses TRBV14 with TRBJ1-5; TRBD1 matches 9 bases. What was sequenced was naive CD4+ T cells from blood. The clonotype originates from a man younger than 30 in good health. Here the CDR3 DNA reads TGTGCCAGCAGCCCTACCCGGGACAGGGAGCATCAGCCCCAGCATTTT. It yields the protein CASSPTRDREHQPQHF. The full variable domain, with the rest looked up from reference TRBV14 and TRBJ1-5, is EAGVTQFPSHSVIEKGQTVTLRCDPISGHDNLYWYRRVMGKEIKFLLHFVKESKQDESGMPNNRFLAERTGGTYSTLKVQPAELEDSGVYFCASSPTRDREHQPQHFGDGTRLSIL.